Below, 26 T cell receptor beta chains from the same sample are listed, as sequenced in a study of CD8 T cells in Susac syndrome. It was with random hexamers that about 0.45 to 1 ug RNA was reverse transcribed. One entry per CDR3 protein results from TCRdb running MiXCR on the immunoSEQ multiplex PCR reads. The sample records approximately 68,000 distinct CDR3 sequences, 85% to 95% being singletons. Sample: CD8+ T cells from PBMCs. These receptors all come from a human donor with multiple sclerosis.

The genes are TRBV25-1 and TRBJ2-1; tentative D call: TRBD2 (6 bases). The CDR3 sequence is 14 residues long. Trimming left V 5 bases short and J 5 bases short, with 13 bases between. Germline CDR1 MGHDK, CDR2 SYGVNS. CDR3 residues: CASSPPGTHNEQFF. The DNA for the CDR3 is TGTGCCAGCAGTCCCCCGGGGACTCACAATGAGCAGTTCTTC. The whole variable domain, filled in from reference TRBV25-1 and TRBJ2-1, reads EADIYQTPRYLVIGTGKKITLECSQTMGHDKMYWYQQDPGMELHLIHYSYGVNSTEKGDLSSESTVSRIRTEHFPLTLESARPSHTSQYLCASSPPGTHNEQFFGPGTRLTVL.

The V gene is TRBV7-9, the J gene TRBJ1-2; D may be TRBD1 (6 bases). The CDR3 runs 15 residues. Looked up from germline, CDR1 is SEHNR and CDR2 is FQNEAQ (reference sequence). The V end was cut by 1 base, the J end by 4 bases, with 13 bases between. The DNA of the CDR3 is TGTGCCAGCAGCTTAGACAGGGCTGCCGTCTATGGCTACACCTTC. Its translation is CASSLDRAAVYGYTF.

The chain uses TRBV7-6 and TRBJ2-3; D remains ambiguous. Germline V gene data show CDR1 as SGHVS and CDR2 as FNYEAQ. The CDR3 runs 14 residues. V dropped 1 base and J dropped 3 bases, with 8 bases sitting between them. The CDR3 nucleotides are TGTGCCAGCAGCTTAGAACATCTGACAGATACGCAGTATTTT. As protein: CASSLEHLTDTQYF.

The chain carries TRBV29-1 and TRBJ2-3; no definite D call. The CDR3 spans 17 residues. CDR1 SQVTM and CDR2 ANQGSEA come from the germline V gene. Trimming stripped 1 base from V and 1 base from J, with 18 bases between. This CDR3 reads CSVEGPSRAYGTDTQYF. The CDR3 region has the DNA TGCAGCGTTGAAGGGCCCTCGAGAGCGTATGGCACAGATACGCAGTATTTT.

CDR3 in DNA: TGTGCCAGCAGCCAAGGATTCGGGCAGGCCTCCTACGAGCAGTACTTC. Protein: CASSQGFGQASYEQYF. The gene calls are TRBV14 and TRBJ2-7; D is unclear. Trimming stripped 1 base from V and 0 bases from J, with 13 bases between. The CDR3 runs 16 residues. Germline CDR1 SGHDN, CDR2 FVKESK.

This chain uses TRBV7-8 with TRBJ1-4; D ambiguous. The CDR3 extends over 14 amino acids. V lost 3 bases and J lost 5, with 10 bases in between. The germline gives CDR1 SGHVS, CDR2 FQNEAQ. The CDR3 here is CASSFGGRNEKLFF. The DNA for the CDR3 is TGTGCCAGCAGCTTCGGCGGGAGGAATGAAAAACTGTTTTTT.

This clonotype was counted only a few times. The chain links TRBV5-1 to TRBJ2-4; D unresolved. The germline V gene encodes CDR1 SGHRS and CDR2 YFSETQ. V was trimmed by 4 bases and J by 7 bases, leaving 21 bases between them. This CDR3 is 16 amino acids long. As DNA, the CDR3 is TGCGCCAGCAGCAAAAACACGGAGCCCTACATGAACATTCAGTACTTC. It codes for CASSKNTEPYMNIQYF.

CDR3 nucleotides: TGTGCCAGCAGCTTTGACAGGGGGTCCTACAATGAGCAGTTCTTC. Protein: CASSFDRGSYNEQFF. The J gene is TRBJ2-1, the V gene TRBV7-8, with 9 nucleotides matching TRBD1. The germline CDR1 and CDR2 sequences are SGHVS and FQNEAQ. The CDR3 extends over 15 amino acids. With 3 bases clipped from V and 1 base from J, the junction kept 1 base outside the gene matches.

CDR3: CASSQSLANEKLFF. CDR3 coding DNA: TGTGCCAGCAGCCAGAGTTTGGCTAATGAAAAACTGTTTTTT. The rearrangement links TRBV14 to TRBJ1-4; D remains ambiguous. Germline V gene sequence: CDR1 SGHDN, CDR2 FVKESK. The CDR3 is 14 residues long. Trimming cost V 3 bases and J 3 bases, with 8 bases left between them.

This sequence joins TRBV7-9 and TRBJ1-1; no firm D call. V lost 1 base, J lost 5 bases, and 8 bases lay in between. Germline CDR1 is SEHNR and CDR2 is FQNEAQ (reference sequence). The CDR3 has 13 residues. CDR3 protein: CASSLGWVTEAFF. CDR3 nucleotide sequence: TGTGCCAGCAGCTTAGGCTGGGTGACTGAAGCTTTCTTT. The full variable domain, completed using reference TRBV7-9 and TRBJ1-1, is DTGVSQNPRHKITKRGQNVTFRCDPISEHNRLYWYRQTLGQGPEFLTYFQNEAQLEKSRLLSDRFSAERPKGSFSTLEIQRTEQGDSAMYLCASSLGWVTEAFFGQGTRLTVV.

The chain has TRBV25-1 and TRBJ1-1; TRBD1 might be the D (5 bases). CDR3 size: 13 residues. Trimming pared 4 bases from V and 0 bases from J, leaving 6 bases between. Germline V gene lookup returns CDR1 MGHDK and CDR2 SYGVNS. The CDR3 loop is CASSAGVNTEAFF. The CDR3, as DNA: TGTGCCAGCAGTGCGGGGGTGAACACTGAAGCTTTCTTT.

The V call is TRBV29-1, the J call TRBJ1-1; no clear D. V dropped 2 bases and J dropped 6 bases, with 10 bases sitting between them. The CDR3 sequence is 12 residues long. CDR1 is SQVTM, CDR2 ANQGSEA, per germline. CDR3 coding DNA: TGCAGCGTTGAATCCGACATGCCTGAAGCTTTCTTT. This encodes CSVESDMPEAFF.

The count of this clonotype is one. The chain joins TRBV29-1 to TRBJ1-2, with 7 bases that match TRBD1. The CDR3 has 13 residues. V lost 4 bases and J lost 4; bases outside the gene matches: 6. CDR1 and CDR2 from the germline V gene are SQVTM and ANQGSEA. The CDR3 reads CSVVVTGPYGYTF. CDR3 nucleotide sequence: TGCAGCGTTGTCGTGACAGGGCCCTATGGCTACACCTTC. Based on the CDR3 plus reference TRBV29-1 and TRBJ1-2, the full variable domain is SAVISQKPSRDICQRGTSLTIQCQVDSQVTMMFWYRQQPGQSLTLIATANQGSEATYESGFVIDKFPISRPNLTFSTLTVSNMSPEDSSIYLCSVVVTGPYGYTFGSGTRLTVV.

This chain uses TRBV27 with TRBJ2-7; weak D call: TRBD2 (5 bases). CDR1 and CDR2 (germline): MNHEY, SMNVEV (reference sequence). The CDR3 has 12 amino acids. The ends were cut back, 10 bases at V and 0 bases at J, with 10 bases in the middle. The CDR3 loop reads CATTGSSYEQYF. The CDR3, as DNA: TGTGCCACGACGGGAAGCTCCTACGAGCAGTACTTC.

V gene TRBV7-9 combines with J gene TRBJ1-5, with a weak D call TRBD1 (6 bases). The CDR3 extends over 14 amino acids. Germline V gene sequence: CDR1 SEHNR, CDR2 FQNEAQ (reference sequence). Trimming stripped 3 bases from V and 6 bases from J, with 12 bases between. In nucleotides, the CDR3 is TGTGCCAGCAGCTTGACAGGCTCTTCTCAGCCCCAGCATTTT. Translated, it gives CASSLTGSSQPQHF.

The CDR3, as DNA: TGTGCTAGCGGCGGGACAGGGCGTTTAAATGAGCAGTTCTTC. Protein sequence: CASGGTGRLNEQFF. The chain is built from TRBV12-5 and TRBJ2-1; TRBD1 agrees at 9 bases. The J segment lost 7 bases and the V segment lost 9 bases, leaving 10 bases of the junction unmatched. The CDR3 covers 14 residues. Germline CDR1 and CDR2: LGHNT and FRNRAP.

This CDR3 reads CASSLKWGDREETQYF. The CDR3 DNA is TGTGCCAGCAGTTTGAAATGGGGAGACAGGGAAGAGACCCAGTACTTC. The chain links TRBV27 to TRBJ2-5; 7 nucleotides line up with TRBD1. The V and J ends lost 3 bases and 3 bases, in that order; junction bases with no gene match: 10. This CDR3 spans 16 amino acids. Germline V gene sequence: CDR1 MNHEY, CDR2 SMNVEV (reference sequence).

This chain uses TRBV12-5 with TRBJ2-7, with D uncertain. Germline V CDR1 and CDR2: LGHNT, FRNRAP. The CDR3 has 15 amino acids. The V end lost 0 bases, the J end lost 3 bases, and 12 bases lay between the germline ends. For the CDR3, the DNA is TGTGCTAGTGGTTTGGTAAAAACTCACAACTACGAGCAGTACTTC. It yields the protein CASGLVKTHNYEQYF.

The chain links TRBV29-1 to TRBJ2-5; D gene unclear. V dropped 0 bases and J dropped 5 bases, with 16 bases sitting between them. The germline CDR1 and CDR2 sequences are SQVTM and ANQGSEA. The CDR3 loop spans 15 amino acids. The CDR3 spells CSVEEGKDEWETQYF. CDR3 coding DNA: TGCAGCGTTGAAGAGGGGAAGGATGAATGGGAGACCCAGTACTTC.

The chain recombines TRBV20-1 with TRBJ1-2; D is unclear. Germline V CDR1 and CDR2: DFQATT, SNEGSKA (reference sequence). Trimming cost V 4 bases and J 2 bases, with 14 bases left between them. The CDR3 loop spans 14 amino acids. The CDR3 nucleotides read TGCAGTGCTACCCCTTTGGCAGAAAACTATGGCTACACCTTC. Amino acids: CSATPLAENYGYTF.

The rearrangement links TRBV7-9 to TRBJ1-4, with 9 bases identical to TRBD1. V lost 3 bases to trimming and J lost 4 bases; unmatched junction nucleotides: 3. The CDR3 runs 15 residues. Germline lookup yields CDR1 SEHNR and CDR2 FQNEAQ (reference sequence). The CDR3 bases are TGTGCCAGCAGCTTGACAGGGGGTGGTAATGAAAAACTGTTTTTT. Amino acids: CASSLTGGGNEKLFF.

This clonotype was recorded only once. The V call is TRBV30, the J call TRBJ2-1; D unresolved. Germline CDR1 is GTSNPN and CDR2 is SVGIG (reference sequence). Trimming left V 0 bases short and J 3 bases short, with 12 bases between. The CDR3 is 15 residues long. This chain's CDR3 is CAWSVGQNFYNEQFF. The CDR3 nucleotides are TGTGCCTGGAGTGTTGGCCAGAACTTCTACAATGAGCAGTTCTTC.

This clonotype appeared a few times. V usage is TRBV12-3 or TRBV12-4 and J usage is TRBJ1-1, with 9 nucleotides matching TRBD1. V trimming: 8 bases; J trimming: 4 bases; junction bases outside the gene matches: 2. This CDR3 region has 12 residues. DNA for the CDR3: TGTGCCAGCCGACAGGGGGGCACTGAAGCTTTCTTT. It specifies CASRQGGTEAFF.

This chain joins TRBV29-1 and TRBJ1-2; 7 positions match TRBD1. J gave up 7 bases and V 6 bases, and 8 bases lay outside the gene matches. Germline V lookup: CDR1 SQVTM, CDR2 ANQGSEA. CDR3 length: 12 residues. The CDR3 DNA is TGCAGCGTCGGAGGGGGCGCGGGTGGCTACACCTTC. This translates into CSVGGGAGGYTF.

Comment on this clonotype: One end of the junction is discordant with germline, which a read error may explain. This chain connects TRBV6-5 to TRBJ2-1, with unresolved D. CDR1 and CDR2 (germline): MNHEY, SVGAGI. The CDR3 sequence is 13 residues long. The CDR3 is CASSDSYYNEQFF. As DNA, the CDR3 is TGTGCCAGCAGTGACTCATACTACAATGAGCAGTTCTTC.

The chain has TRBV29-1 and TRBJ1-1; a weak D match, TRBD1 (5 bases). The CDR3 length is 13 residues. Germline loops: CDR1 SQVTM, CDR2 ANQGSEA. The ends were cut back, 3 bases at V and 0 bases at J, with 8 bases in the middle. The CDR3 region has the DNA TGCAGCGTTGAGCAGGGATTGAACACTGAAGCTTTCTTT. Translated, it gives CSVEQGLNTEAFF.